The present entry profiles one T cell receptor (beta chain) with its context. Its antigen is unknown. Per germline, CDR1 SQVTM and CDR2 ANQGSEA. The length of the CDR3 is 11 residues. Trimming took off 7 bases at V and 3 bases at J, with 10 bases between the two ends. Generated by immunoSEQ multiplex PCR, the TCRdb table keeps only in-frame clones and is missing some. The sample carries 12,000 to 15,000 clones, 90% to 95% recorded once. The data are from a study of B cell selection in AIRE deficiency. The regulatory T cell sort gate was CD4+CD25hiCD127low/negative. Study conclusions and caveats: Only about a tenth of some 3,300 shared Treg sequences were patient-specific; 30% to 40% healthy-specific. CDR3s were shorter in shared Treg sequences, reflecting few non-templated nucleotide insertions.

The clonotype was recovered from a human donor with AIRE deficiency. The gene calls are TRBV29-1 and TRBJ2-7; maybe TRBD1 (6 bases). Sequencing was done on a sample of Tregs sorted from PBMCs. CDR3 amino acids: CSARTVYEQYF. The CDR3 DNA sequence: TGCAGCGCCCGGACAGTCTACGAGCAGTACTTC.